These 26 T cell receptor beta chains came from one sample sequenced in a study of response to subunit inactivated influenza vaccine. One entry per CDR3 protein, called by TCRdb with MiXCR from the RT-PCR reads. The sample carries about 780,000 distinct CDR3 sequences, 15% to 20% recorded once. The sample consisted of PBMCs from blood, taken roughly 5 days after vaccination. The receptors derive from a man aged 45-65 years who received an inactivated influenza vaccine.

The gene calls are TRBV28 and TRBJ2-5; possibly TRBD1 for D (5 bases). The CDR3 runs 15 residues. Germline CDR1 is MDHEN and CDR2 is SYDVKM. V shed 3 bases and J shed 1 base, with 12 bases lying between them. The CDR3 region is CASSFGRALQETQYF. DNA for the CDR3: TGTGCCAGCAGTTTTGGCAGGGCCCTCCAAGAGACCCAGTACTTC.

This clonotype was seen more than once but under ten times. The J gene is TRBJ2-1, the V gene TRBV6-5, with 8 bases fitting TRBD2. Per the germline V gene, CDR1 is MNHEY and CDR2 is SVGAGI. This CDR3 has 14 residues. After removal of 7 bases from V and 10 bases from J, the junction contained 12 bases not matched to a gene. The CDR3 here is CASTYLAGIGEQFF. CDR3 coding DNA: TGTGCCAGCACCTACTTAGCGGGGATCGGGGAGCAGTTCTTC.

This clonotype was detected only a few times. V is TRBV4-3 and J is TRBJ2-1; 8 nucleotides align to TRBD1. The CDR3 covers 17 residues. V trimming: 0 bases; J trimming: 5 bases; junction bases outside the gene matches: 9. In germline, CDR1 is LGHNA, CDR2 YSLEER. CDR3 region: CASSQDGVRDRHNEQFF. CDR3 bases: TGCGCCAGCAGCCAAGATGGAGTCCGGGACAGGCACAATGAGCAGTTCTTC.

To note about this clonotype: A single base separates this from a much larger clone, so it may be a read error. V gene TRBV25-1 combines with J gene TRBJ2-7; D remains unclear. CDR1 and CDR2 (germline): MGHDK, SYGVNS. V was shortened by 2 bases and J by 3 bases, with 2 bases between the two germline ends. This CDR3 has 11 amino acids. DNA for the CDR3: TGTGCCAGCAGTGAAGACTACGAGCAGTACTTC. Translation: CASSEDYEQYF.

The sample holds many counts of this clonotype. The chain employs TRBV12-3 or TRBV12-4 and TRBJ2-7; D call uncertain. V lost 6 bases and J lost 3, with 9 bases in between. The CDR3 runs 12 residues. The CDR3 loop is CASSSMSYEQYF. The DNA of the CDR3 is TGTGCCAGCAGCTCCATGAGCTACGAGCAGTACTTC.

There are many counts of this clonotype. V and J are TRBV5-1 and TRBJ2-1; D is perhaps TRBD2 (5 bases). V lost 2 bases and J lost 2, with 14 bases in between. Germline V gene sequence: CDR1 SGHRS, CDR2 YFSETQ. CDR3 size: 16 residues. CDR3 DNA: TGCGCCAGCAGCTTCGCCGGAGGACGAACCTACAATGAGCAGTTCTTC. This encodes CASSFAGGRTYNEQFF.

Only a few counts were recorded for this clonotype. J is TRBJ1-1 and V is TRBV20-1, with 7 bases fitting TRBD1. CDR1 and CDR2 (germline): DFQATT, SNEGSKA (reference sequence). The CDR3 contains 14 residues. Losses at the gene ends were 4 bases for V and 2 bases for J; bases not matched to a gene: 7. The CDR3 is CSAKEQGRNTEAFF. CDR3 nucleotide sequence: TGCAGTGCTAAAGAACAGGGGAGAAACACTGAAGCTTTCTTT.

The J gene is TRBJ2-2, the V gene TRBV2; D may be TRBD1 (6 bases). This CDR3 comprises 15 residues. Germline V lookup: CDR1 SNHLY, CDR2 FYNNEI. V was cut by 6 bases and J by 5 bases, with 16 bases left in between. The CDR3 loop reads CASRKQGSPTGELFF. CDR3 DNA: TGTGCCAGCAGGAAACAGGGAAGCCCAACCGGGGAGCTGTTTTTT.

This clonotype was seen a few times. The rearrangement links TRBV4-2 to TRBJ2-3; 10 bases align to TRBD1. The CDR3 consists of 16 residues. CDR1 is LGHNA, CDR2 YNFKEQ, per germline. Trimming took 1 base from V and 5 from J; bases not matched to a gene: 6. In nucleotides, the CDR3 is TGTGCCAGCAGCCAAGCCCCCCGGACAGGGGGAGATACGCAGTATTTT. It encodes CASSQAPRTGGDTQYF.

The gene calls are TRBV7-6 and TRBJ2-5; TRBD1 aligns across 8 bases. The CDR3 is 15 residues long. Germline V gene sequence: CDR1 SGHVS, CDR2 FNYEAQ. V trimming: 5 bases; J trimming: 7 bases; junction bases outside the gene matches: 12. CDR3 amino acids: CASSPPHGQGGTQYF. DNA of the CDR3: TGTGCCAGCAGCCCCCCCCATGGACAGGGAGGGACCCAGTACTTC.

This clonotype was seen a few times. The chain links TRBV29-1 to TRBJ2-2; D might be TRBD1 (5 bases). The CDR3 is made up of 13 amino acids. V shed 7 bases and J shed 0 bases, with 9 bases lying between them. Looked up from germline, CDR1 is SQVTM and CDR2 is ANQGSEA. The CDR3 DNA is TGCAGCGCAGGGCAGACGAACACCGGGGAGCTGTTTTTT. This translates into CSAGQTNTGELFF.

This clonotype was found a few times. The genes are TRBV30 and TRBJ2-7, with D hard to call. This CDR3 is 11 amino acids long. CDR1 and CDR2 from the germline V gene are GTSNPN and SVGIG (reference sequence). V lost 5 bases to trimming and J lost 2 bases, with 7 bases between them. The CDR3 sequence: CAWSSTYEQYF. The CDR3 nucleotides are TGTGCCTGGTCCTCCACCTACGAGCAGTACTTC.

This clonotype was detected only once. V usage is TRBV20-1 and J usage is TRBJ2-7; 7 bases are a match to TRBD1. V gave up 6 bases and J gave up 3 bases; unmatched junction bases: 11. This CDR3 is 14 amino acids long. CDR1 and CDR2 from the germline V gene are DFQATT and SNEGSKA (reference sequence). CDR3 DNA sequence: TGCAGTGCCACCCGGACAGGCGACTACTACGAGCAGTACTTC. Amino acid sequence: CSATRTGDYYEQYF.

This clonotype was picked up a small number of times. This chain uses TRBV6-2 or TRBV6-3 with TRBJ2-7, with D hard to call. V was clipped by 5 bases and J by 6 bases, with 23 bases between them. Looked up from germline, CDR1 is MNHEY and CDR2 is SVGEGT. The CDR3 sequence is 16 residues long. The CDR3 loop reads CASSTQIGAPWAEQYF. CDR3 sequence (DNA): TGTGCCAGCAGTACCCAAATTGGCGCCCCATGGGCCGAGCAGTACTTC.

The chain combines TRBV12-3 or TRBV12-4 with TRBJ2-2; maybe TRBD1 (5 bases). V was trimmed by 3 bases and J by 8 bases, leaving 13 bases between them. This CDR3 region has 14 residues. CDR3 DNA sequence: TGTGCCAGCAGTTTTTCAGGGATCTCGGGGGAGCTGTTTTTT. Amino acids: CASSFSGISGELFF.

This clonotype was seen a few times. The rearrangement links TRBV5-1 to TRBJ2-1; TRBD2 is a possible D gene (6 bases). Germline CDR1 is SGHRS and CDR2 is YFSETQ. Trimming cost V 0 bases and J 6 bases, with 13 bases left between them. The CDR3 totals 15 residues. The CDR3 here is CASSLAGDRGNEQFF. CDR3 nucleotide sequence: TGCGCCAGCAGCTTGGCGGGGGATAGGGGCAATGAGCAGTTCTTC. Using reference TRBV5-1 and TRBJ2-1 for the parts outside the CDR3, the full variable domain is KAGVTQTPRYLIKTRGQQVTLSCSPISGHRSVSWYQQTPGQGLQFLFEYFSETQRNKGNFPGRFSGRQFSNSRSEMNVSTLELGDSALYLCASSLAGDRGNEQFFGPGTRLTVL.

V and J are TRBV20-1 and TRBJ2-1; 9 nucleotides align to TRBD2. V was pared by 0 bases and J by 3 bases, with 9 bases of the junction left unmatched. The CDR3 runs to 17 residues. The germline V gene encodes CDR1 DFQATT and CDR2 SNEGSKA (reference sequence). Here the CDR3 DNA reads TGCAGTGCTAGAGATCGCATTAGCGGGAGCAACTACAATGAGCAGTTCTTC. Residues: CSARDRISGSNYNEQFF.

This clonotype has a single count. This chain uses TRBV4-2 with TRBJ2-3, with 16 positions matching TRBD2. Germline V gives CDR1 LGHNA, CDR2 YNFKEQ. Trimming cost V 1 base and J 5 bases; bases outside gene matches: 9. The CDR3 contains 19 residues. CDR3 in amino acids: CASSQAPGLAGGPGDTQYF. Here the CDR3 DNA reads TGTGCCAGCAGCCAAGCCCCGGGACTAGCGGGAGGGCCGGGAGATACGCAGTATTTT.

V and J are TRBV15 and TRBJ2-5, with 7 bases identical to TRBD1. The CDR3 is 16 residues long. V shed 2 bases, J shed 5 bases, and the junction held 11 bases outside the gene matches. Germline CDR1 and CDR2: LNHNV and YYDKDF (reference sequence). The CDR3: CATSRSTTGMIETQYF. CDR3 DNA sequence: TGTGCCACCAGCAGATCCACGACAGGGATGATCGAGACCCAGTACTTC. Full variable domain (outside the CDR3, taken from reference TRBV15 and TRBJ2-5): DAMVIQNPRYQVTQFGKPVTLSCSQTLNHNVMYWYQQKSSQAPKLLFHYYDKDFNNEADTPDNFQSRRPNTSFCFLDIRSPGLGDTAMYLCATSRSTTGMIETQYFGPGTRLLVL.

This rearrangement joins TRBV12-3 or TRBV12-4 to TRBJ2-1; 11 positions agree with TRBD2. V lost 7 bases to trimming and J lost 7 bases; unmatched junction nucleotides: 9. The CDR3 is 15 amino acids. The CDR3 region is CASTVTSGAFNEQFF. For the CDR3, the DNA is TGTGCCAGCACCGTGACTAGCGGGGCCTTTAATGAGCAGTTCTTC.

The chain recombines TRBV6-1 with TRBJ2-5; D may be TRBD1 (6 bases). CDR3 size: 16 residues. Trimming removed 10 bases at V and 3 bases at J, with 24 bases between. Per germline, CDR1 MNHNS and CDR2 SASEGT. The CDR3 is CANEAGTPFSEETQYF. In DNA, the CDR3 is TGTGCCAACGAAGCCGGGACACCTTTTTCGGAAGAGACCCAGTACTTC.

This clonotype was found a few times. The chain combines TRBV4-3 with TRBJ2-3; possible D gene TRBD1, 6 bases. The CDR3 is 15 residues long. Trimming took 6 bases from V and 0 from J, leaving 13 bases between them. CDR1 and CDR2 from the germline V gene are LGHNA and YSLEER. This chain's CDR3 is CASRTGLTSTDTQYF. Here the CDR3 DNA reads TGCGCCAGCAGAACAGGGTTAACTAGCACAGATACGCAGTATTTT.

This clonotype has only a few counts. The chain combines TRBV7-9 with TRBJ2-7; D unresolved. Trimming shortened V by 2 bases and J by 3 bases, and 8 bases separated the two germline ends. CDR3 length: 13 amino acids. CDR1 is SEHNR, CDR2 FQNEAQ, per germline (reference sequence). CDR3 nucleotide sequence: TGTGCCAGCAGCTTACGCGACAACTACGAGCAGTACTTC. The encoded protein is CASSLRDNYEQYF.

The CDR3 DNA reads TGTGCCAGCAGCTCGGACCGGGATCCTAATTCACCCCTCCACTTT. It translates to CASSSDRDPNSPLHF. The chain carries TRBV7-9 and TRBJ1-6; D call uncertain. The CDR3 sequence is 15 residues long. With 4 bases removed from V and 6 bases from J, the gap between germline ends came to 13 bases. The V gene's germline CDR1 is SEHNR and CDR2 FQNEAQ (reference sequence).

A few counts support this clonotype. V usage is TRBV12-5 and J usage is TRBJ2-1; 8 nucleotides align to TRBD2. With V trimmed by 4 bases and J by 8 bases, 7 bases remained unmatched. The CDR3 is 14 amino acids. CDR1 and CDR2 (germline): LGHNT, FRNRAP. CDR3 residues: CASGSGGVTDEQFF. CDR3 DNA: TGTGCTAGTGGTTCGGGGGGGGTGACGGATGAGCAGTTCTTC.

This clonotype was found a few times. CDR3 in amino acids: CASSLPGQRALVRNTEAFF. DNA for the CDR3: TGTGCCAGCAGCTTACCCGGACAGCGGGCATTGGTTCGAAACACTGAAGCTTTCTTT. V gene TRBV11-1 combines with J gene TRBJ1-1, with a tentative D call TRBD1 (6 bases). The CDR3 extends over 19 amino acids. Germline-derived CDR1 and CDR2 are SGHAT and FQDESV (reference sequence). V dropped 2 bases and J dropped 2 bases, with 24 bases sitting between them.